These T cell receptor beta chains were read from a single sample in a study of neurological immune-mediated disorders. TCRdb reanalysed the 5' RACE reads using MiXCR and keeps one entry per CDR3 protein. The table shows about 39,000 distinct CDR3 sequences, with 7% to 8.5% occurring only once. The specimen was CD4+ T cells from blood. Source of these receptors: a man over 45 in good health. CDR3s include the opening cysteine and the closing phenylalanine or tryptophan. A D gene is named only where the DNA matches it firmly. Not all rows give a size; the values are once, few, many and, for expanded clones, a class.

J gene: TRBJ2-5; V gene: TRBV3-1; clone size: many; D gene: TRBD2; CDR3 protein: CASSLRTSGQPETQYF; CDR3 DNA: TGTGCCAGCAGCCTGCGGACTAGCGGGCAACCAGAGACCCAGTACTTC
J gene: TRBJ2-7; V gene: TRBV4-2; clone size: many; D gene: -; CDR3 protein: CASSREGGPYEQYF; CDR3 DNA: TGTGCCAGCAGCCGCGAGGGGGGTCCCTACGAGCAGTACTTC
J gene: TRBJ2-1; V gene: TRBV19; clone size: many; D gene: TRBD2; CDR3 protein: CASSLWTSADNEQFF; CDR3 DNA: TGTGCCAGTAGTCTCTGGACTAGCGCCGACAATGAGCAGTTCTTC
J gene: TRBJ2-1; V gene: TRBV19; clone size: many; D gene: TRBD2; CDR3 protein: CASSIVGSGGNEQFF; CDR3 DNA: TGTGCCAGTAGTATTGTCGGGAGCGGGGGCAATGAGCAGTTCTTC
J gene: TRBJ2-5; V gene: TRBV20-1; clone size: few; D gene: TRBD2; CDR3 protein: CSARDLASGSSETQYF; CDR3 DNA: TGCAGTGCTAGAGATTTGGCTAGCGGGAGTTCTGAGACCCAGTACTTC
J gene: TRBJ1-4; V gene: TRBV27; clone size: many; D gene: TRBD1; CDR3 protein: CASSFWTGFGIEKLFF; CDR3 DNA: TGTGCCAGCAGTTTCTGGACAGGGTTCGGAATTGAAAAACTGTTTTTT
J gene: TRBJ2-5; V gene: TRBV20-1; clone size: many; D gene: -; CDR3 protein: CSARGWEDSALGTQYF; CDR3 DNA: TGCAGTGCTAGAGGGTGGGAGGATAGCGCTCTTGGGACCCAGTACTTC
J gene: TRBJ1-1; V gene: TRBV12-3/TRBV12-4; clone size: many; D gene: -; CDR3 protein: CASSLTSQPVADF; CDR3 DNA: TGTGCCAGCAGTTTGACCTCCCAACCCGTGGCTGACTTT
J gene: TRBJ2-1; V gene: TRBV20-1; clone size: many; D gene: -; CDR3 protein: CSANRPGGNEQFF; CDR3 DNA: TGCAGTGCTAACCGGCCAGGAGGCAATGAGCAGTTCTTC
J gene: TRBJ2-7; V gene: TRBV2; clone size: -; D gene: -; CDR3 protein: CASGWSGYEQYF; CDR3 DNA: TGTGCCAGCGGCTGGAGTGGCTACGAGCAGTACTTC
J gene: TRBJ2-2; V gene: TRBV30; clone size: few; D gene: -; CDR3 protein: CAWSVNPGELFF; CDR3 DNA: TGTGCCTGGAGTGTGAACCCCGGGGAGCTGTTTTTT
J gene: TRBJ1-5; V gene: TRBV6-6; clone size: many; D gene: TRBD1; CDR3 protein: CASSPPRDRGSQPQHF; CDR3 DNA: TGTGCCAGCAGTCCGCCCCGGGACAGGGGGAGTCAGCCCCAGCATTTT
J gene: TRBJ2-2; V gene: TRBV7-2; clone size: -; D gene: -; CDR3 protein: CASSFGTPEAGELFF; CDR3 DNA: TGTGCCAGCAGCTTCGGGACGCCAGAGGCCGGGGAGCTGTTTTTT
J gene: TRBJ1-1; V gene: TRBV3-1; clone size: many; D gene: -; CDR3 protein: CASSPDPLGTEAFF; CDR3 DNA: TGTGCCAGCAGCCCTGACCCGCTTGGGACTGAAGCTTTCTTT
J gene: TRBJ2-1; V gene: TRBV27; clone size: many; D gene: -; CDR3 protein: CASVPRGNYNEQFF; CDR3 DNA: TGTGCCAGCGTCCCGAGGGGTAATTACAATGAGCAGTTCTTC
J gene: TRBJ2-1; V gene: TRBV20-1; clone size: many; D gene: TRBD2; CDR3 protein: CSARRGGAYNEQFF; CDR3 DNA: TGCAGTGCTAGACGCGGGGGGGCCTACAATGAGCAGTTCTTC
J gene: TRBJ2-3; V gene: TRBV2; clone size: many; D gene: -; CDR3 protein: CATGGLAADTQYF; CDR3 DNA: TGTGCCACCGGCGGTCTAGCTGCAGATACGCAGTATTTT
J gene: TRBJ2-7; V gene: TRBV4-1; clone size: many; D gene: -; CDR3 protein: CASSRTGSYEQYF; CDR3 DNA: TGCGCCAGCAGCCGGACGGGATCCTACGAGCAGTACTTC
J gene: TRBJ2-6; V gene: TRBV7-2; clone size: many; D gene: TRBD1; CDR3 protein: CASSPRDRGSGVLTF; CDR3 DNA: TGTGCCAGCAGCCCGCGGGACAGGGGAAGCGGGGTCCTGACTTTC
J gene: TRBJ2-2; V gene: TRBV10-3; clone size: many; D gene: TRBD2; CDR3 protein: CAISEAVGLAGSGELFF; CDR3 DNA: TGTGCCATCAGTGAGGCGGTCGGACTAGCGGGAAGCGGGGAGCTGTTTTTT
J gene: TRBJ2-3; V gene: TRBV6-5; clone size: many; D gene: TRBD2; CDR3 protein: CASSPLGASGTTDTQYF; CDR3 DNA: TGTGCCAGCAGTCCCTTGGGGGCTAGCGGGACCACAGATACGCAGTATTTT
J gene: TRBJ2-7; V gene: TRBV29-1; clone size: many; D gene: TRBD2; CDR3 protein: CSVRGLAVYEQYF; CDR3 DNA: TGCAGCGTACGTGGACTAGCGGTCTACGAGCAGTACTTC
J gene: TRBJ1-4; V gene: TRBV5-1; clone size: many; D gene: -; CDR3 protein: CASTSEGPGTNEKLFF; CDR3 DNA: TGCGCCAGCACCTCTGAGGGGCCTGGGACTAATGAAAAACTGTTTTTT
J gene: TRBJ1-3; V gene: TRBV28; clone size: -; D gene: -; CDR3 protein: CASSLGSSGNTIYF; CDR3 DNA: TGTGCCAGCAGTTTGGGCAGCTCTGGAAACACCATATATTTT
J gene: TRBJ2-5; V gene: TRBV5-1; clone size: many; D gene: TRBD2; CDR3 protein: CASSQGQLAGVETQYF; CDR3 DNA: TGCGCCAGCAGCCAGGGTCAACTAGCGGGAGTTGAGACCCAGTACTTC
J gene: TRBJ1-6; V gene: TRBV5-1; clone size: many; D gene: -; CDR3 protein: CASSLMTDYNSPLHF; CDR3 DNA: TGCGCCAGCAGCTTGATGACGGACTATAATTCACCCCTCCACTTT
J gene: TRBJ1-1; V gene: TRBV12-3/TRBV12-4; clone size: many; D gene: -; CDR3 protein: CASRPGQTNTEAFF; CDR3 DNA: TGTGCCAGCAGACCAGGACAGACGAACACTGAAGCTTTCTTT